The entry that follows covers one T cell receptor beta chain sequence. What it binds is unknown. From germline, CDR1 is PRHDT and CDR2 FYEKMQ (reference sequence). V was pared by 5 bases and J by 0 bases, with 7 bases of the junction left unmatched. The CDR3 spans 15 residues. The sample originates from a study of human thymus T cells. Study-wide points: V and J gene usage appeared biased in thymic and blood repertoires.

This table comes from immunoSEQ multiplex PCR, and its TCRdb copy is limited to in-frame clones, with some not included. The data hold tens of thousands of clones, with 94% observed a single time. The people who donated were healthy Finnish babies having corrective surgery for congenital heart defects. The clonotype was recovered from a boy under two years old with a congenital heart defect but otherwise immunologically healthy. The gene calls are TRBV13 and TRBJ2-7, with 7 positions matching TRBD1. Sequenced sample: blood. The chain's CDR3 is CASSNNRGSSYEQYF. The DNA of the CDR3 is TGTGCCAGCAGCAATAACAGGGGAAGCTCCTACGAGCAGTACTTC.